Below, 22 T cell receptor beta chains from the same sample are listed, as sequenced in a study of blood T cell repertoires in COVID-19. Generated by immunoSEQ multiplex PCR, the TCRdb table keeps only in-frame clones and is missing some. Here the sample spans 200,000 to 250,000 clones, about 84% being singletons. Specimen: PBMCs or T cells enriched from blood (not recorded which). Receptors originate from a woman between 50 and 59 years old who had recovered from COVID-19.

This clone was recorded a few times. V and J are TRBV3-1 (or the pseudogene TRBV3-2) and TRBJ1-2; 9 bases match TRBD1. V was pared by 6 bases and J by 4 bases, with 6 bases of the junction left unmatched. Germline loops: CDR1 LGHDT, CDR2 YNNKEL (reference sequence). The CDR3 covers 14 residues. The CDR3 loop is CASRQGAEAYGYTF. Here the CDR3 DNA reads TGTGCCAGCAGACAGGGGGCGGAGGCCTATGGCTACACCTTC.

This rearrangement joins TRBV5-1 to TRBJ1-2; 7 bases fit TRBD1. Losses at the gene ends were 4 bases for V and 4 bases for J; bases not matched to a gene: 7. The CDR3 is 14 residues long. Looked up from germline, CDR1 is SGHRS and CDR2 is YFSETQ. As DNA, the CDR3 is TGCGCCAGCAGCCTTGACAGGGCTGCCTATGGCTACACCTTC. It specifies CASSLDRAAYGYTF.

This CDR3 reads CASSYPGEGSGSPLHF. CDR3 coding DNA: TGTGCCAGCAGTTATCCTGGGGAGGGCTCTGGTTCACCCCTCCACTTT. The chain combines TRBV28 with TRBJ1-6; D gene unclear. Trimming removed 4 bases from V and 9 bases from J, with 19 bases in between. Germline V gene sequence: CDR1 MDHEN, CDR2 SYDVKM. The CDR3 loop spans 16 amino acids.

The chain is built from TRBV27 and TRBJ2-7, with D possibly being TRBD2 (6 bases). V was trimmed by 3 bases and J by 6 bases, leaving 12 bases between them. The CDR3 extends over 13 amino acids. The germline V gene encodes CDR1 MNHEY and CDR2 SMNVEV (reference sequence). The CDR3 loop reads CASSLGGLGEQYF. CDR3 nucleotide sequence: TGTGCCAGCAGTTTGGGAGGTTTGGGCGAGCAGTACTTC.

The chain recombines TRBV7-2 with TRBJ2-7, with 9 positions matching TRBD1. Germline V gene sequence: CDR1 SGHTA, CDR2 FQGNSA. Unmatched junction bases numbered 11, after V lost 6 bases and J lost 5 bases. This CDR3 contains 15 residues. The DNA of the CDR3 is TGTGCCAGCAGTCGTAAAACAGGGGGCGTCGACGAGCAGTACTTC. Residues: CASSRKTGGVDEQYF.

This clone was observed a single time. The gene calls are TRBV28 and TRBJ1-2; TRBD1 agrees at 7 bases. This CDR3 contains 13 residues. Germline V gene sequence: CDR1 MDHEN, CDR2 SYDVKM. Germline trimming cut 6 bases from V and 6 bases from J; bases unmatched to any gene: 7. The CDR3 region has the DNA TGTGCCAGCAGCCCAGGGGGGAGAGATGGCTACACCTTC. It codes for CASSPGGRDGYTF.

The chain employs TRBV6-2 or TRBV6-3 and TRBJ1-1; 8 bases fit TRBD1. The CDR3 has 14 amino acids. The ends lost 6 bases at V and 5 bases at J; junction bases unmatched: 8. Per germline, CDR1 MNHEY and CDR2 SVGEGT. CDR3 DNA: TGTGCCAGCAGCCTTCAGGGGGCGAGGACTGAAGCTTTCTTT. Amino acid sequence: CASSLQGARTEAFF.

This chain connects TRBV19 to TRBJ2-1; TRBD2 matches 10 bases. V was pared by 5 bases and J by 12 bases, with 7 bases of the junction left unmatched. The CDR3 spans 13 residues. Germline V gives CDR1 LNHDA, CDR2 SQIVND (reference sequence). Here the CDR3 DNA reads TGTGCCAGTAGTGGACTAGCGGTCGGAGGGCAGTTCTTC. Translating it yields CASSGLAVGGQFF. Combining the CDR3 with reference TRBV19 and TRBJ2-1 gives the whole variable domain DGGITQSPKYLFRKEGQNVTLSCEQNLNHDAMYWYRQDPGQGLRLIYYSQIVNDFQKGDIAEGYSVSREKKESFPLTVTSAQKNPTAFYLCASSGLAVGGQFFGPGTRLTVL.

This clone was recorded only once. CDR3 sequence: CASSPEGLQETQYF. The CDR3 nucleotides are TGTGCCAGCAGCCCCGAAGGACTTCAAGAGACCCAGTACTTC. This chain uses TRBV7-2 with TRBJ2-5; possibly TRBD2 for D (5 bases). CDR3 length equals 14 residues. Germline-derived CDR1 and CDR2 are SGHTA and FQGNSA. The V end lost 5 bases, the J end lost 2 bases, and 12 bases lay between the germline ends.

The chain recombines TRBV9 with TRBJ2-4; possible D gene TRBD1, 6 bases. The CDR3 is 16 residues long. The germline V gene has CDR1 SGDLS and CDR2 YYNGEE. Trimming stripped 4 bases from V and 1 base from J, with 15 bases between. The CDR3 loop is CASSPQGNEAKNIQYF. CDR3 in DNA: TGTGCCAGCAGCCCACAGGGTAATGAGGCCAAAAACATTCAGTACTTC.

The V gene is TRBV19, the J gene TRBJ2-7; D perhaps matches TRBD1 (6 bases). Germline V gene sequence: CDR1 LNHDA, CDR2 SQIVND (reference sequence). The CDR3 consists of 14 residues. Trimming stripped 3 bases from V and 0 bases from J, with 9 bases between. This chain's CDR3 is CASSMGAVSYEQYF. The CDR3 nucleotides are TGTGCCAGTAGTATGGGGGCAGTCTCCTACGAGCAGTACTTC. Full variable domain (outside the CDR3, taken from reference TRBV19 and TRBJ2-7): DGGITQSPKYLFRKEGQNVTLSCEQNLNHDAMYWYRQDPGQGLRLIYYSQIVNDFQKGDIAEGYSVSREKKESFPLTVTSAQKNPTAFYLCASSMGAVSYEQYFGPGTRLTVT.

V usage is TRBV5-4 and J usage is TRBJ2-3, with 13 bases identical to TRBD2. The CDR3 totals 15 residues. V lost 7 bases to trimming and J lost 10 bases; unmatched junction nucleotides: 12. Germline lookup yields CDR1 SGHNT and CDR2 YYREEE (reference sequence). In nucleotides, the CDR3 is TGTGCCAGCGAGACTAGCGGGGGGCCCGAGCGCCCGCAGTATTTT. Its translation is CASETSGGPERPQYF.

This chain joins TRBV11-2 and TRBJ1-1; D gene uncertain. V was trimmed by 4 bases and J by 6 bases, leaving 12 bases between them. The V gene's germline CDR1 is SGHAT and CDR2 FQNNGV. The CDR3 loop spans 13 amino acids. The CDR3 DNA reads TGTGCCAGCAGCTACTCAGGTCGCGCTGAAGCTTTCTTT. Translation gives CASSYSGRAEAFF. Full variable domain (rest looked up from reference TRBV11-2 and TRBJ1-1): EAGVAQSPRYKIIEKRQSVAFWCNPISGHATLYWYQQILGQGPKLLIQFQNNGVVDDSQLPKDRFSAERLKGVDSTLKIQPAKLEDSAVYLCASSYSGRAEAFFGQGTRLTVV.

This clone was counted once. The rearrangement joins TRBV6-1 to TRBJ1-5, with 7 nucleotides matching TRBD1. V lost 2 bases to trimming and J lost 4 bases; unmatched junction nucleotides: 5. This CDR3 has 15 residues. Germline CDR1 MNHNS, CDR2 SASEGT. CDR3 sequence: CASSERDRVNQPQHF. CDR3 DNA: TGTGCCAGCAGTGAAAGGGACAGAGTAAATCAGCCCCAGCATTTT.

The CDR3 loop is CASSHDLGLAGGQETQYF. CDR3 coding DNA: TGCGCCAGCAGCCATGATCTTGGACTAGCGGGGGGCCAAGAGACCCAGTACTTC. The V gene is TRBV4-1, the J gene TRBJ2-5; 14 bases agree with TRBD2. CDR3 length: 18 amino acids. CDR1 MGHRA and CDR2 YSYEKL come from the germline V gene. V was clipped by 3 bases and J by 1 base; unmatched bases: 7.

This chain joins TRBV19 and TRBJ2-7; TRBD2 matches 11 bases. CDR1 LNHDA and CDR2 SQIVND come from the germline V gene (reference sequence). The trim removed 10 bases at V and 4 bases at J, leaving 6 bases unmatched. CDR3 size: 13 residues. The CDR3 loop reads CATLAGGSYEQYF. In nucleotides, the CDR3 is TGTGCCACCCTAGCGGGAGGATCGTACGAGCAGTACTTC.

The chain carries TRBV7-9 and TRBJ2-7; possibly TRBD2 for D (6 bases). Germline-derived CDR1 and CDR2 are SEHNR and FQNEAQ (reference sequence). V was shortened by 3 bases and J by 2 bases, with 11 bases between the two germline ends. The CDR3 runs 14 residues. The CDR3 region has the DNA TGTGCCAGCAGCTTTCCCGGGGGAACCTACGAGCAGTACTTC. Translation: CASSFPGGTYEQYF.

V and J are TRBV27 and TRBJ1-2, with 9 nucleotides matching TRBD1. CDR3 length equals 14 residues. CDR1 and CDR2 from the germline V gene are MNHEY and SMNVEV (reference sequence). Unmatched junction bases numbered 8, after V lost 6 bases and J lost 6 bases. The CDR3 coding sequence is TGTGCCAGCAGACTGACCGGGACAGGGAATGGCTACACCTTC. Protein: CASRLTGTGNGYTF.

The chain is built from TRBV5-1 and TRBJ1-2; 8 bases map to TRBD1. This CDR3 contains 16 residues. V lost 4 bases to trimming and J lost 1 base; unmatched junction nucleotides: 9. Germline V CDR1 and CDR2: SGHRS, YFSETQ. CDR3 amino acids: CASSPGRQGNNYGYTF. The CDR3 nucleotides are TGCGCCAGCAGCCCCGGTCGACAGGGGAATAACTATGGCTACACCTTC.

The chain carries TRBV19 and TRBJ2-3; TRBD2 matches at 10 bases. This CDR3 comprises 17 residues. The V and J ends lost 0 bases and 4 bases, in that order; junction bases with no gene match: 7. Germline CDR1 reads LNHDA; CDR2 reads SQIVND (reference sequence). CDR3 in DNA: TGTGCCAGTAGTATAGACGTGACTAGCGGGTATGCAGATACGCAGTATTTT. Translation: CASSIDVTSGYADTQYF.

The chain links TRBV6-2 or TRBV6-3 to TRBJ2-3, with 8 bases that match TRBD2. Germline V gives CDR1 MNHEY, CDR2 SVGEGT. With V trimmed by 0 bases and J by 0 bases, 8 bases remained unmatched. This CDR3 has 18 amino acids. The CDR3 DNA follows: TGTGCCAGCAGTTACTCGAAGGGGACTAGACTCAGCACAGATACGCAGTATTTT. It codes for CASSYSKGTRLSTDTQYF.

The rearrangement joins TRBV9 to TRBJ2-2; D is possibly TRBD1 (5 bases). CDR3 length equals 14 residues. The germline gives CDR1 SGDLS, CDR2 YYNGEE. V was pared by 2 bases and J by 7 bases, with 12 bases between. The CDR3 coding sequence is TGTGCCAGCAGCGTTCAGGGCGCAGGCGGGGAGCTGTTTTTT. Translation gives CASSVQGAGGELFF.